Below are 30 T cell receptor beta chains sequenced from a single sample in a study of early T cells in non-severe SARS-CoV-2 infection. TCRdb re-analysed the 5' RACE reads in MiXCR, keeping a single row per CDR3 protein. The data contain tens of thousands of distinct CDR3 sequences, around 12% of them singletons. Input material: whole blood. The source of these receptors is an adult who was a healthcare worker with PCR-confirmed SARS-CoV-2 infection or an uninfected control (not recorded which).

This clonotype was recorded many times. The gene calls are TRBV6-2 or TRBV6-3 and TRBJ2-1; 10 nucleotides line up with TRBD2. Losses at the gene ends were 6 bases for V and 6 bases for J; bases not matched to a gene: 8. This CDR3 comprises 15 residues. Germline V CDR1 and CDR2: MNHEY, SVGEGT. Here the CDR3 reads CASSHGLAGVNEQFF. Here the CDR3 DNA reads TGTGCCAGCAGCCACGGGCTAGCGGGAGTCAATGAGCAGTTCTTC.

This clonotype occurred a few times. The V call is TRBV12-2, the J call TRBJ2-1; the table's D call TRBD1 went unverified against the DNA. TRBV12-2 is listed as a pseudogene. There are 18 residues in the CDR3. The CDR3 nucleotides read TGTGCAAGTCGCTTGAGCTCAAGGACAGGGGGCTCCTACAATGAGCAGTTCTTC. It translates to CASRLSSRTGGSYNEQFF.

This clonotype was recorded at least ten times. The junction shows a germline mismatch at one end, possibly a read error. V and J are TRBV5-1 and TRBJ2-5; D could derive from TRBD1 or TRBD2 (5 bases each). CDR1 and CDR2 (germline): SGHRS, YFSETQ. CDR3 length: 13 residues. This CDR3 is CASSLAGGETQYF. In nucleotides, the CDR3 is TGTGCCAGCAGCTTAGCTGGGGGAGAGACCCAGTACTTC.

The chain employs TRBV5-1 and TRBJ1-3; D is uncertain. This CDR3 comprises 18 residues. Trimming took 1 base from V and 0 from J, leaving 17 bases between them. CDR1 SGHRS and CDR2 YFSETQ come from the germline V gene. The CDR3 coding sequence is TGCGCCAGCAGCTTGTACACCCAGGCCCTGAGCTCTGGAAACACCATATATTTT. Protein: CASSLYTQALSSGNTIYF.

Only a few counts were recorded for this clonotype. This chain uses TRBV9 with TRBJ2-3; D remains unclear. Germline V gives CDR1 SGDLS, CDR2 YYNGEE. This CDR3 has 15 residues. Trimming stripped 0 bases from V and 7 bases from J, with 15 bases between. CDR3 loop: CASSVDPTTGNTQYF. CDR3 nucleotides: TGTGCCAGCAGCGTAGACCCCACGACTGGAAATACGCAGTATTTT. Using reference TRBV9 and TRBJ2-3 for the parts outside the CDR3, the full variable domain is DSGVTQTPKHLITATGQRVTLRCSPRSGDLSVYWYQQSLDQGLQFLIQYYNGEERAKGNILERFSAQQFPDLHSELNLSSLELGDSALYFCASSVDPTTGNTQYFGPGTRLTVL.

The J gene is TRBJ1-2, the V gene TRBV29-1, with D tentatively TRBD1 (5 bases). The germline gives CDR1 SQVTM, CDR2 ANQGSEA. The CDR3 length is 12 residues. Trimming took off 0 bases at V and 4 bases at J, with 6 bases between the two ends. The CDR3 DNA sequence: TGCAGCGTTGAAGAAGACAGCTATGGCTACACCTTC. Translating it yields CSVEEDSYGYTF.

The chain employs TRBV5-1 and TRBJ2-5, with D perhaps matching TRBD2 (6 bases). Germline lookup yields CDR1 SGHRS and CDR2 YFSETQ. V lost 4 bases, J lost 4 bases, and 17 bases lay in between. There are 15 residues in the CDR3. The CDR3, as DNA: TGCGCCAGCAGCGGGGGTTGGGGAGGAGGAGAGACCCAGTACTTC. Translating gives CASSGGWGGGETQYF.

This clonotype was recorded a few times. V and J are TRBV7-2 and TRBJ2-3; perhaps TRBD1 as D (6 bases). Trimming shortened V by 4 bases and J by 2 bases, and 22 bases separated the two germline ends. The germline CDR1 and CDR2 sequences are SGHTA and FQGNSA. This CDR3 has 18 amino acids. CDR3 DNA: TGTGCCAGCAGCTCTTCAGCCTCAACTTGGGGGCCCACAGATACGCAGTATTTT. Translating gives CASSSSASTWGPTDTQYF.

The chain has TRBV2 and TRBJ1-4, with D possibly matching TRBD1 (5 bases). The CDR3 has 14 amino acids. V was pared by 6 bases and J by 5 bases, with 13 bases between. CDR1 SNHLY and CDR2 FYNNEI come from the germline V gene. The CDR3 region is CASRLQGPNEKLFF. The CDR3 bases are TGTGCCAGCAGGCTTCAGGGACCCAATGAAAAACTGTTTTTT.

This clonotype has ten or more counts. V is TRBV7-6 and J is TRBJ2-3; D gene unclear. Trimming stripped 5 bases from V and 6 bases from J, with 9 bases between. CDR1 is SGHVS and CDR2 is FNYEAQ in the germline V gene. This CDR3 has 12 amino acids. The CDR3 protein is CASSPNADTQYF. CDR3 nucleotide sequence: TGTGCCAGCAGCCCCAATGCGGATACGCAGTATTTT.

There are a few counts of this clonotype. The J gene is TRBJ2-5, the V gene TRBV29-1; D perhaps matches TRBD2 (5 bases). The CDR3 is 14 amino acids. Deletions cut 0 bases from V and 3 bases from J, with 11 bases between. Germline CDR1 reads SQVTM; CDR2 reads ANQGSEA. The CDR3 sequence: CSVEDQDFKETQYF. In nucleotides, the CDR3 is TGCAGCGTTGAAGATCAGGACTTTAAAGAGACCCAGTACTTC.

As DNA, the CDR3 is TGCGCCAGCCGCCCGTCCGCGGACTCCTACGAGCAGTACTTC. It is translated as CASRPSADSYEQYF. The chain joins TRBV4-1 to TRBJ2-7; unclear D gene. The CDR3 has 14 amino acids. V lost 8 bases, J lost 0 bases, and 14 bases lay in between. Germline CDR1 is MGHRA and CDR2 is YSYEKL.

This clonotype has a count of ten or more. The rearrangement links TRBV5-1 to TRBJ1-1, with a tentative D call TRBD1 (5 bases). The CDR3 is 13 amino acids. Germline V gene data show CDR1 as SGHRS and CDR2 as YFSETQ. V dropped 7 bases and J dropped 1 base, with 11 bases sitting between them. This chain's CDR3 is CASQLQANTEAFF. The CDR3 nucleotides are TGCGCCAGCCAACTACAGGCGAACACTGAAGCTTTCTTT.

There are many counts of this clonotype. The gene calls are TRBV6-5 and TRBJ1-5; D remains unclear. The length of the CDR3 is 12 residues. Trimming took 8 bases from V and 3 from J, leaving 8 bases between them. Germline V CDR1 and CDR2: MNHEY, SVGAGI. The CDR3 reads CASGDNNQPQHF. The CDR3 DNA reads TGTGCCAGCGGGGATAACAATCAGCCCCAGCATTTT.

In its sample, this clonotype was seen once. The rearrangement links TRBV2 to TRBJ2-7, with D possibly matching TRBD1 (6 bases). V lost 7 bases to trimming and J lost 5 bases, with 15 bases between them. This CDR3 is 13 amino acids long. Germline values: CDR1 SNHLY, CDR2 FYNNEI. The CDR3 protein is CASNRDTSNEQYF. CDR3 nucleotide sequence: TGTGCCAGCAACCGGGACACCAGCAACGAGCAGTACTTC.

This clonotype turned up a few times. The V call is TRBV11-2, the J call TRBJ2-7; 9 bases are shared with TRBD1. Per the germline V gene, CDR1 is SGHAT and CDR2 is FQNNGV. The CDR3 is 15 amino acids. V shed 2 bases, J shed 6 bases, and the junction held 8 bases outside the gene matches. The CDR3: CASSLITGGGGEQYF. The CDR3 DNA reads as TGTGCCAGCAGCTTAATCACAGGGGGCGGAGGCGAGCAGTACTTC.

This clonotype showed up many times. V usage is TRBV4-1 and J usage is TRBJ1-2, with D possibly TRBD1 on 5 matching bases. V was cut by 0 bases and J by 2 bases, with 19 bases left in between. Germline V gene lookup returns CDR1 MGHRA and CDR2 YSYEKL. This CDR3 is 18 amino acids long. DNA of the CDR3: TGCGCCAGCAGCCAAGATCATCTCAGGGAGAATTACAACTATGGCTACACCTTC. Translating gives CASSQDHLRENYNYGYTF.

V and J are TRBV5-4 and TRBJ2-5, with 9 bases lining up with TRBD2. V lost 0 bases to trimming and J lost 2 bases; unmatched junction nucleotides: 2. This CDR3 spans 15 amino acids. Germline-derived CDR1 and CDR2 are SGHNT and YYREEE (reference sequence). In DNA form, the CDR3 reads TGTGCCAGCAGCTTGGCTAGCGGGGCACAAGAGACCCAGTACTTC. Residues: CASSLASGAQETQYF.

The sample holds a few counts of this clonotype. The chain has TRBV7-9 and TRBJ2-1, with 8 bases lining up with TRBD1. Losses at the gene ends were 1 base for V and 7 bases for J; bases not matched to a gene: 3. This CDR3 has 14 amino acids. Germline V gene data show CDR1 as SEHNR and CDR2 as FQNEAQ (reference sequence). CDR3 residues: CASSLERTGNEQFF. CDR3 in DNA: TGTGCCAGCAGCTTAGAAAGGACAGGGAATGAGCAGTTCTTC. The entire variable domain, with the rest obtained from reference TRBV7-9 and TRBJ2-1, is as follows: DTGVSQNPRHKITKRGQNVTFRCDPISEHNRLYWYRQTLGQGPEFLTYFQNEAQLEKSRLLSDRFSAERPKGSFSTLEIQRTEQGDSAMYLCASSLERTGNEQFFGPGTRLTVL.

This clonotype was observed at least ten times. The chain uses TRBV6-2 or TRBV6-3 and TRBJ1-3; D gene uncertain. The V end lost 4 bases, the J end lost 0 bases, and 7 bases lay between the germline ends. The CDR3 has 14 amino acids. The germline V gene encodes CDR1 MNHEY and CDR2 SVGEGT. Here the CDR3 DNA reads TGTGCCAGCAGTTCCATCATCTCTGGAAACACCATATATTTT. It is translated as CASSSIISGNTIYF.

This clonotype has only a few counts. J is TRBJ1-2 and V is TRBV9; D may be TRBD1 (5 bases). The germline CDR1 and CDR2 sequences are SGDLS and YYNGEE. V was cut by 2 bases and J by 4 bases, with 15 bases left in between. CDR3 length: 15 amino acids. The CDR3, as DNA: TGTGCCAGCAGCGTGGACGCCGAGGGGTTCTATGGCTACACCTTC. Translation gives CASSVDAEGFYGYTF. Based on the CDR3 plus reference TRBV9 and TRBJ1-2, the full variable domain is DSGVTQTPKHLITATGQRVTLRCSPRSGDLSVYWYQQSLDQGLQFLIQYYNGEERAKGNILERFSAQQFPDLHSELNLSSLELGDSALYFCASSVDAEGFYGYTFGSGTRLTVV.

V is TRBV9 and J is TRBJ2-5; D is perhaps TRBD2 (6 bases). The CDR3 totals 15 residues. Germline CDR1 and CDR2: SGDLS and YYNGEE. Trimming cost V 2 bases and J 0 bases, with 11 bases left between them. The CDR3: CASSVGGRYQETQYF. The CDR3 region has the DNA TGTGCCAGCAGCGTGGGTGGGAGGTACCAAGAGACCCAGTACTTC.

The rearrangement joins TRBV6-4 to TRBJ2-7; 14 bases are shared with TRBD2. Germline values: CDR1 MRHNA, CDR2 SNTAGT. The junction had 1 base not matched to a gene; V was cut back by 1 base and J by 2 bases. This CDR3 contains 16 residues. In DNA, the CDR3 is TGTGCCAGCAGTGACTTGACTAGCGGGGGGGCCTACGAGCAGTACTTC. Translation gives CASSDLTSGGAYEQYF.

This clonotype has a handful of counts. The chain couples TRBV4-2 to TRBJ2-1; TRBD2 matches 8 bases. V dropped 1 base and J dropped 6; count of bases not matched to a gene: 11. CDR1 and CDR2 (germline): LGHNA, YNFKEQ. The CDR3 extends over 17 amino acids. This CDR3 reads CASSQAGTGGAANEQFF. The CDR3 nucleotides read TGTGCCAGCAGCCAAGCCGGAACCGGGGGGGCTGCCAATGAGCAGTTCTTC.

This chain uses TRBV13 with TRBJ2-7, with D unclear. This CDR3 is built from 12 residues. V lost 3 bases and J 5 bases, leaving 8 bases between the germline ends. Germline V gene data show CDR1 as PRHDT and CDR2 as FYEKMQ (reference sequence). The CDR3 here is CASSFQVHEQYF. CDR3 sequence (DNA): TGTGCCAGCAGCTTCCAGGTGCACGAGCAGTACTTC.

This clonotype was observed at least ten times. The chain employs TRBV6-1 and TRBJ2-7; D unclear. Germline CDR1 and CDR2: MNHNS and SASEGT. Trimming took 1 base from V and 0 from J, leaving 4 bases between them. The CDR3 has 13 residues. The chain's CDR3 is CASSEGTSYEQYF. The CDR3 DNA reads TGTGCCAGCAGTGAAGGGACCTCCTACGAGCAGTACTTC.

This clonotype occurred many times. The chain has TRBV11-3 and TRBJ2-5; D call uncertain. Looked up from germline, CDR1 is SGHNT and CDR2 is YENEEA. Trimming pared 1 base from V and 4 bases from J, leaving 13 bases between. CDR3 length equals 15 residues. CDR3 in amino acids: CASSLVPLAPETQYF. CDR3 bases: TGTGCCAGCAGCTTAGTCCCCCTCGCCCCAGAGACCCAGTACTTC. The whole variable domain, filled in from reference TRBV11-3 and TRBJ2-5, reads EAGVVQSPRYKIIEKKQPVAFWCNPISGHNTLYWYLQNLGQGPELLIRYENEEAVDDSQLPKDRFSAERLKGVDSTLKIQPAELGDSAVYLCASSLVPLAPETQYFGPGTRLLVL.

V gene TRBV6-1 combines with J gene TRBJ1-5; D is uncertain. Trimming took 2 bases from V and 7 from J, leaving 6 bases between them. The CDR3 has 12 residues. Germline values: CDR1 MNHNS, CDR2 SASEGT. The CDR3 sequence is CASSEWVQPQHF. CDR3 nucleotide sequence: TGTGCCAGCAGTGAATGGGTACAGCCCCAGCATTTT.

This clonotype occurred a few times. The V gene is TRBV20-1, the J gene TRBJ2-3; D call uncertain. This CDR3 comprises 18 residues. Trimming cost V 2 bases and J 7 bases, with 28 bases left between them. The germline V gene has CDR1 DFQATT and CDR2 SNEGSKA (reference sequence). The CDR3 DNA reads TGCAGTGCTAGATCAGGCGGCGGTAATATACGGGCCACCCATACGCAGTATTTT. Translating it yields CSARSGGGNIRATHTQYF.

This clonotype was counted only a few times. The chain joins TRBV27 to TRBJ1-1; weak D call: TRBD1 (6 bases). Germline loops: CDR1 MNHEY, CDR2 SMNVEV (reference sequence). Trimming removed 1 base at V and 4 bases at J, with 10 bases between. The CDR3 spans 14 residues. CDR3 sequence: CASSLLGAGTEAFF. The CDR3 coding sequence is TGTGCCAGCAGTTTATTGGGGGCAGGCACTGAAGCTTTCTTT.